Listed here is a single TCR beta chain. Its antigen is unknown. CDR1 MNHEY and CDR2 SMNVEV come from the germline V gene (reference sequence). There are 14 residues in the CDR3. V lost 6 bases, J lost 2 bases, and 13 bases lay in between. The sample is drawn from a study of T cell responses to AZD1222 COVID-19 vaccine. General study points: Seropositive AZD1222 recipients at baseline numbered only five or six. Repertoires in all cases were sampled only once the peak T cell response had passed.

Using immunoSEQ multiplex PCR, the repertoire was profiled, and TCRdb retains in-frame clones only, with some absent. The table has roughly 80,000 clones, around nine tenths seen once. The sequence was obtained from an adult in good health. The chain combines TRBV27 with TRBJ1-1, with D unresolved. The sequencing used peripheral blood, collected on day 0 of MenACWY control vaccination. The CDR3 DNA is TGTGCCAGCAGCCCGCGGGCGAGAAACACTGAAGCTTTCTTT. It encodes CASSPRARNTEAFF.